Listed here are 32 T cell receptor beta chains from one sample, sequenced in a study of blood T cell repertoires in COVID-19. Using immunoSEQ multiplex PCR, the repertoire was profiled, and TCRdb retains in-frame clones only, with some absent. The data show around 120,000 clones, roughly nine tenths seen once. Sequencing was carried out using peripheral blood. Every receptor here comes from a man between 65 and 85 years old who had recovered from COVID-19.

The chain is built from TRBV11-1 and TRBJ1-1; maybe TRBD1 (6 bases). CDR3 size: 15 residues. CDR1 is SGHAT and CDR2 is FQDESV in the germline V gene (reference sequence). V lost 7 bases and J 1 base, leaving 16 bases between the germline ends. In DNA form, the CDR3 reads TGTGCCAGCACCGTATCGGACAGCGAGAACACTGAAGCTTTCTTT. Encoded protein: CASTVSDSENTEAFF.

In this sample, this clone turned up a few times. The J gene is TRBJ2-2, the V gene TRBV10-1; possibly TRBD2 for D (5 bases). The CDR3 is 15 residues long. The germline CDR1 and CDR2 sequences are WNHNN and SYGVQD (reference sequence). Trimming cost V 6 bases and J 4 bases, with 15 bases left between them. The CDR3: CASSRDGVGTGELFF. CDR3 sequence (DNA): TGCGCCAGCAGCCGCGACGGGGTTGGCACCGGGGAGCTGTTTTTT.

The chain combines TRBV5-1 with TRBJ2-5; 14 bases agree with TRBD2. The trim removed 0 bases at V and 4 bases at J, leaving 5 bases unmatched. The CDR3 sequence is 17 residues long. Germline V gives CDR1 SGHRS, CDR2 YFSETQ. The DNA for the CDR3 is TGCGCCAGCAGCTTGGGATCGACTAGCGGGGGGGCAGAGACCCAGTACTTC. Encoded protein: CASSLGSTSGGAETQYF.

The chain combines TRBV29-1 with TRBJ1-2; possible D gene TRBD1, 5 bases. The CDR3 consists of 17 residues. The V and J ends lost 0 bases and 6 bases respectively, with 23 bases between them. Germline V lookup: CDR1 SQVTM, CDR2 ANQGSEA. The CDR3 DNA is TGCAGCGTTGAAGAAGTTCACCCGTCAGCCGGGACTGATGGCTACACCTTC. Translation gives CSVEEVHPSAGTDGYTF.

The chain carries TRBV5-1 and TRBJ1-2, with D possibly matching TRBD1 (5 bases). Deletions cut 1 base from V and 11 bases from J, with 18 bases between. CDR3 length: 14 amino acids. CDR1 SGHRS and CDR2 YFSETQ come from the germline V gene. The CDR3 DNA sequence: TGCGCCAGCAGCTTGATGATTTCCCCGAAGGGGTACACCTTC. The encoded protein is CASSLMISPKGYTF. Filled out from reference TRBV5-1 and TRBJ1-2, the complete variable domain reads KAGVTQTPRYLIKTRGQQVTLSCSPISGHRSVSWYQQTPGQGLQFLFEYFSETQRNKGNFPGRFSGRQFSNSRSEMNVSTLELGDSALYLCASSLMISPKGYTFGSGTRLTVV.

V gene TRBV24-1 combines with J gene TRBJ2-7; 9 nucleotides align to TRBD2. The CDR3 is made up of 16 amino acids. Germline trimming cut 3 bases from V and 4 bases from J; bases unmatched to any gene: 9. Germline CDR1 and CDR2: KGHDR and SFDVKD. CDR3 amino acids: CATSDTRVAGGYEQYF. CDR3 nucleotide sequence: TGTGCCACCAGTGATACTCGTGTTGCGGGAGGGTACGAGCAGTACTTC.

This CDR3 is CASSSPLRREIADTQYF. The DNA of the CDR3 is TGTGCCAGCAGCTCCCCTCTTAGGCGGGAGATCGCAGATACGCAGTATTTT. The genes are TRBV7-9 and TRBJ2-3, with 7 bases aligning to TRBD2. Germline V gene data show CDR1 as SEHNR and CDR2 as FQNEAQ (reference sequence). CDR3 size: 17 residues. V lost 4 bases to trimming and J lost 4 bases; unmatched junction nucleotides: 14. Variable domain in full (rest from reference TRBV7-9 and TRBJ2-3): DTGVSQNPRHKITKRGQNVTFRCDPISEHNRLYWYRQTLGQGPEFLTYFQNEAQLEKSRLLSDRFSAERPKGSFSTLEIQRTEQGDSAMYLCASSSPLRREIADTQYFGPGTRLTVL.

The chain joins TRBV30 to TRBJ2-2; 8 bases match TRBD1. V trimming: 2 bases; J trimming: 2 bases; junction bases outside the gene matches: 1. The CDR3 has 14 residues. Looked up from germline, CDR1 is GTSNPN and CDR2 is SVGIG (reference sequence). CDR3 loop: CAWSPGGNTGELFF. CDR3 in DNA: TGTGCCTGGAGTCCAGGGGGCAACACCGGGGAGCTGTTTTTT.

The V and J genes are TRBV5-8 and TRBJ2-3; 11 bases agree with TRBD2. The length of the CDR3 is 14 residues. Germline lookup yields CDR1 SGHTS and CDR2 YDEGEE. V was pared by 6 bases and J by 3 bases, with 3 bases of the junction left unmatched. This CDR3 is CASTWTSGTDTQYF. The CDR3 coding sequence is TGTGCCAGCACCTGGACTAGCGGGACAGATACGCAGTATTTT.

CDR3 DNA: TGTGCCAGCAGTGAACAGCGCGGGTTGACTGAAGCTTTCTTT. Translated, it gives CASSEQRGLTEAFF. The chain joins TRBV6-1 to TRBJ1-1; no clear D gene. V lost 2 bases to trimming and J lost 5 bases, with 12 bases between them. The CDR3 covers 14 residues. In germline, CDR1 is MNHNS, CDR2 SASEGT.

V usage is TRBV11-2 and J usage is TRBJ2-3; possibly TRBD2 for D (6 bases). Trimming left V 2 bases short and J 2 bases short, with 17 bases between. The CDR3 has 17 amino acids. CDR1 and CDR2 (germline): SGHAT, FQNNGV. The CDR3 here is CASSLKGQDYYTDTQYF. CDR3 bases: TGTGCCAGCAGCTTAAAGGGTCAGGACTACTACACAGATACGCAGTATTTT.

The chain employs TRBV13 and TRBJ2-3, with 12 bases identical to TRBD2. V shed 5 bases, J shed 6 bases, and the junction held 6 bases outside the gene matches. CDR3 size: 15 residues. Germline V gene sequence: CDR1 PRHDT, CDR2 FYEKMQ (reference sequence). Here the CDR3 reads CASSPRLAGVDTQYF. The CDR3 coding sequence is TGTGCCAGCAGCCCCAGACTAGCGGGGGTGGATACGCAGTATTTT.

The J gene is TRBJ1-1, the V gene TRBV18, with TRBD1 as a possible D gene (5 bases). V lost 4 bases, J lost 11 bases, and 11 bases lay in between. This CDR3 is 11 amino acids long. Germline CDR1 and CDR2: KGHSH and LQKENI. The CDR3 spells CASSLTGDAFF. The CDR3, as DNA: TGTGCCAGCTCACTTACAGGAGACGCTTTCTTT.

The J gene is TRBJ1-4, the V gene TRBV5-1; 8 nucleotides match TRBD1. V trimming: 4 bases; J trimming: 8 bases; junction bases outside the gene matches: 13. Germline V gives CDR1 SGHRS, CDR2 YFSETQ. The CDR3 spans 16 residues. CDR3 residues: CASSRPSGGDDEKLFF. The CDR3 nucleotides are TGCGCCAGCAGCCGACCTTCAGGGGGCGACGACGAAAAACTGTTTTTT.

This chain connects TRBV19 to TRBJ1-1; D remains ambiguous. CDR3 length: 16 amino acids. V was cut by 5 bases and J by 0 bases, with 16 bases left in between. Germline V gene sequence: CDR1 LNHDA, CDR2 SQIVND (reference sequence). CDR3 coding DNA: TGTGCCAGTAGTGTCCGAGGCCGGATAATGAACACTGAAGCTTTCTTT. Encoded protein: CASSVRGRIMNTEAFF. The whole variable domain, filled in from reference TRBV19 and TRBJ1-1, reads DGGITQSPKYLFRKEGQNVTLSCEQNLNHDAMYWYRQDPGQGLRLIYYSQIVNDFQKGDIAEGYSVSREKKESFPLTVTSAQKNPTAFYLCASSVRGRIMNTEAFFGQGTRLTVV.

The CDR3 region is CASSPDRSYLYGYTF. The CDR3 DNA reads as TGTGCCAGCAGTCCGGACAGGAGTTACCTCTATGGCTACACCTTC. This chain uses TRBV2 with TRBJ1-2, with 7 bases fitting TRBD1. From germline, CDR1 is SNHLY and CDR2 FYNNEI. V shed 5 bases, J shed 4 bases, and the junction held 10 bases outside the gene matches. The CDR3 consists of 15 residues.

This clone was counted a few times. The chain is built from TRBV12-3 or TRBV12-4 and TRBJ2-1, with 7 bases aligning to TRBD2. The CDR3 is 13 residues long. V was clipped by 2 bases and J by 10 bases; unmatched bases: 5. The CDR3 nucleotides read TGTGCCAGCAGTTTAACGGGGGACTACGAGCAGTTCTTC. This encodes CASSLTGDYEQFF.

The chain uses TRBV25-1 and TRBJ2-1, with 9 bases fitting TRBD2. The CDR3 has 14 amino acids. Germline CDR1 and CDR2: MGHDK and SYGVNS. V was pared by 1 base and J by 8 bases, with 3 bases of the junction left unmatched. CDR3 nucleotides: TGTGCCAGCAGTGAATGGGCTAGCGGGGATGAGCAGTTCTTC. As protein: CASSEWASGDEQFF.

This sequence joins TRBV5-4 and TRBJ2-1; 7 bases match TRBD1. J lost 4 bases, V lost 4 bases, and 2 bases had no gene match. The CDR3 is 13 amino acids. CDR1 and CDR2 from the germline V gene are SGHNT and YYREEE (reference sequence). The CDR3 is CASSPQGYNEQFF. The CDR3 nucleotides read TGTGCCAGCAGCCCACAGGGGTACAATGAGCAGTTCTTC.

The chain is built from TRBV9 and TRBJ1-3; D is ambiguous. Germline assignment: CDR1 SGDLS and CDR2 YYNGEE. Between the trimmed V and J ends, which lost 1 base and 0 bases, there was a span of 11 bases. This CDR3 has 16 amino acids. The CDR3 spells CASSVTGLNSGNTIYF. As DNA, the CDR3 is TGTGCCAGCAGCGTAACGGGTTTAAACTCTGGAAACACCATATATTTT.

V gene TRBV28 combines with J gene TRBJ1-1, with TRBD1 as a possible D gene (5 bases). This CDR3 has 14 amino acids. CDR1 and CDR2 from the germline V gene are MDHEN and SYDVKM. Between the trimmed V and J ends, which lost 5 bases and 1 base, there was a span of 11 bases. This chain's CDR3 is CASSPLTENTEAFF. CDR3 DNA: TGTGCCAGCAGTCCCCTGACAGAGAACACTGAAGCTTTCTTT.

This clone was seen a single time. This sequence joins TRBV9 and TRBJ1-1; the D gene is possibly TRBD1 (5 bases). V lost 4 bases to trimming and J lost 1 base, with 11 bases between them. CDR3 length: 14 amino acids. Per the germline V gene, CDR1 is SGDLS and CDR2 is YYNGEE. CDR3 sequence reads: CASSPYQGNTEAFF. CDR3 bases: TGTGCCAGCAGCCCCTATCAGGGGAACACTGAAGCTTTCTTT.

V usage is TRBV4-1 and J usage is TRBJ2-6, with 7 bases identical to TRBD2. Germline V lookup: CDR1 MGHRA, CDR2 YSYEKL. The CDR3 runs to 21 residues. Germline trimming cut 4 bases from V and 4 bases from J; bases unmatched to any gene: 22. The CDR3 nucleotides read TGCGCCAGCAGCCGGAGGAGTTCCCAAACGGGAGGACTGGAGGGGGCCAACGTCCTGACTTTC. This translates into CASSRRSSQTGGLEGANVLTF.

V gene TRBV24-1 combines with J gene TRBJ2-3, with D tentatively TRBD1 (5 bases). The germline V gene has CDR1 KGHDR and CDR2 SFDVKD. Trimming cost V 6 bases and J 2 bases, with 11 bases left between them. This CDR3 region has 14 residues. The CDR3 bases are TGTGCCACCAGTACAGGAAAGATCACAGATACGCAGTATTTT. Translated, it gives CATSTGKITDTQYF.

The chain carries TRBV28 and TRBJ1-5, with a possible D match to TRBD1 (6 bases). V was cut by 6 bases and J by 2 bases, with 14 bases left in between. The CDR3 covers 15 residues. Germline lookup yields CDR1 MDHEN and CDR2 SYDVKM. The CDR3 reads CASSSTGFGNQPQHF. The CDR3 nucleotides read TGTGCCAGCAGCTCCACAGGGTTTGGCAATCAGCCCCAGCATTTT.

The CDR3 region has the DNA TGTGCCAGCTCGGGGGACAGCTACACCGGGGAGCTGTTTTTT. Protein: CASSGDSYTGELFF. V is TRBV18 and J is TRBJ2-2, with TRBD1 matching 7 bases. CDR1 is KGHSH, CDR2 LQKENI, per germline. V lost 6 bases, J lost 3 bases, and 4 bases stayed unmatched. CDR3 length: 14 residues.

V and J are TRBV11-2 and TRBJ1-5, with 9 bases matching TRBD1. The CDR3 is made up of 16 amino acids. CDR1 is SGHAT, CDR2 FQNNGV, per germline. Trimming cost V 5 bases and J 6 bases; bases outside gene matches: 11. The DNA of the CDR3 is TGTGCCAGCAGCCGGACCGGGACAGGGTGGGGTCAGCCCCAGCATTTT. Its translation: CASSRTGTGWGQPQHF. Full variable domain (remainder filled in from reference TRBV11-2 and TRBJ1-5): EAGVAQSPRYKIIEKRQSVAFWCNPISGHATLYWYQQILGQGPKLLIQFQNNGVVDDSQLPKDRFSAERLKGVDSTLKIQPAKLEDSAVYLCASSRTGTGWGQPQHFGDGTRLSIL.

The genes are TRBV6-2 or TRBV6-3 and TRBJ2-1; 10 nucleotides agree with TRBD2. Trimming took 0 bases from V and 8 from J; bases not matched to a gene: 7. The CDR3 runs to 16 residues. Germline-derived CDR1 and CDR2 are MNHEY and SVGEGT. The CDR3 sequence is CASSYSFASGSDEQFF. CDR3 DNA sequence: TGTGCCAGCAGTTACTCGTTCGCTAGCGGGAGCGATGAGCAGTTCTTC.

This chain links TRBV6-5 with TRBJ2-3; the D gene is possibly TRBD1 (6 bases). The V end was cut by 7 bases, the J end by 1 base, with 12 bases between. Germline loops: CDR1 MNHEY, CDR2 SVGAGI. The CDR3 is made up of 14 amino acids. The CDR3 spells CASTARQGTDTQYF. The CDR3 bases are TGTGCCAGCACCGCTCGACAGGGCACAGATACGCAGTATTTT.

In this sample, this clone turned up once. The gene calls are TRBV4-2 and TRBJ1-5; 7 bases are shared with TRBD1. Trimming removed 2 bases from V and 6 bases from J; junction bases left unmatched: 1. The V gene's germline CDR1 is LGHNA and CDR2 YNFKEQ. CDR3 length equals 13 residues. In DNA, the CDR3 is TGTGCCAGCAGCCAAAACAGGGGTCAGCCCCAGCATTTT. It encodes CASSQNRGQPQHF.

The chain is built from TRBV18 and TRBJ2-1; no clear D. This CDR3 spans 13 amino acids. Trimming shortened V by 3 bases and J by 3 bases, and 6 bases separated the two germline ends. Germline CDR1 KGHSH, CDR2 LQKENI. The CDR3 DNA follows: TGTGCCAGCTCACCCCTAGACTACAATGAGCAGTTCTTC. Its protein is CASSPLDYNEQFF.

The V gene is TRBV24-1, the J gene TRBJ2-1; TRBD1 is a possible D gene (6 bases). Trimming stripped 4 bases from V and 1 base from J, with 10 bases between. This CDR3 region has 15 residues. Germline CDR1 and CDR2: KGHDR and SFDVKD. CDR3 coding DNA: TGTGCCACCAGTGAAACAGGGTTTTCCTACAATGAGCAGTTCTTC. This sequence encodes CATSETGFSYNEQFF.